One and the same sample provided the 8 T cell receptor beta chains below, sequenced in a study of cytomegalovirus exposure and HLA in healthy donors. The PCR had 60 Vbeta and 13 Jbeta primers. Clones were sequenced by immunoSEQ multiplex PCR, and TCRdb holds only the in-frame ones, with some missing. The sample shows about 150,000 clones, about 68% of them seen only once. The sample consisted of PBMCs. These receptors all come from a man in his thirties or forties in good health and CMV-seronegative.

This clone was recorded only once. The chain recombines TRBV7-9 with TRBJ2-5; 15 positions match TRBD2. Germline V lookup: CDR1 SEHNR, CDR2 FQNEAQ (reference sequence). The CDR3 spans 18 residues. V gave up 4 bases and J gave up 2 bases; unmatched junction bases: 8. CDR3 sequence reads: CASSSPGLAGGTQETQYF. CDR3 nucleotides: TGTGCCAGCAGCTCCCCCGGACTAGCGGGGGGGACGCAAGAGACCCAGTACTTC. The full variable domain, in which reference TRBV7-9 and TRBJ2-5 provide the parts outside the CDR3, is DTGVSQNPRHKITKRGQNVTFRCDPISEHNRLYWYRQTLGQGPEFLTYFQNEAQLEKSRLLSDRFSAERPKGSFSTLEIQRTEQGDSAMYLCASSSPGLAGGTQETQYFGPGTRLLVL.

V is TRBV2 and J is TRBJ1-3; 10 bases map to TRBD1. V lost 1 base, J lost 4 bases, and 4 bases stayed unmatched. Per the germline V gene, CDR1 is SNHLY and CDR2 is FYNNEI. The CDR3 has 16 residues. CDR3 region: CASSEVGTGDGNTIYF. Here the CDR3 DNA reads TGTGCCAGCAGTGAAGTTGGGACAGGGGACGGAAACACCATATATTTT.

The V and J genes are TRBV5-1 and TRBJ2-3, with D maybe TRBD1 (6 bases). V was pared by 0 bases and J by 2 bases, with 10 bases between. Germline V gene sequence: CDR1 SGHRS, CDR2 YFSETQ. This CDR3 spans 15 amino acids. The CDR3 region has the DNA TGCGCCAGCAGCTTGGCAACAGGGCTCACAGATACGCAGTATTTT. Translated, it gives CASSLATGLTDTQYF. Full variable domain (outside the CDR3, taken from reference TRBV5-1 and TRBJ2-3): KAGVTQTPRYLIKTRGQQVTLSCSPISGHRSVSWYQQTPGQGLQFLFEYFSETQRNKGNFPGRFSGRQFSNSRSEMNVSTLELGDSALYLCASSLATGLTDTQYFGPGTRLTVL.

This CDR3 reads CASSPFPEGRSEAFF. For the CDR3, the DNA is TGTGCCAGCTCACCATTTCCAGAGGGTCGGTCTGAAGCTTTCTTT. The chain couples TRBV18 to TRBJ1-1, with D unclear. The CDR3 loop spans 15 amino acids. Germline V gene lookup returns CDR1 KGHSH and CDR2 LQKENI. Trimming took off 2 bases at V and 6 bases at J, with 16 bases between the two ends. The variable domain in full, with the rest retrieved from reference TRBV18 and TRBJ1-1, is NAGVMQNPRHLVRRRGQEARLRCSPMKGHSHVYWYRQLPEEGLKFMVYLQKENIIDESGMPKERFSAEFPKEGPSILRIQQVVRGDSAAYFCASSPFPEGRSEAFFGQGTRLTVV.

CDR3: CAIGGATGDNQPQHF. The CDR3 coding sequence is TGTGCCATCGGGGGGGCGACAGGGGACAATCAGCCCCAGCATTTT. The V gene is TRBV10-3, the J gene TRBJ1-5; TRBD1 agrees at 8 bases. Germline CDR1 ENHRY, CDR2 SYGVKD. The CDR3 loop spans 15 amino acids. V lost 8 bases and J lost 3; bases outside the gene matches: 9.

The J gene is TRBJ2-7, the V gene TRBV5-1; D call uncertain. V was trimmed by 1 base and J by 0 bases, leaving 5 bases between them. CDR3 length: 13 residues. The germline CDR1 and CDR2 sequences are SGHRS and YFSETQ. Here the CDR3 reads CASSLRVSYEQYF. As DNA, the CDR3 is TGCGCCAGCAGCTTGCGGGTCTCCTACGAGCAGTACTTC. The variable domain in full, completed from reference TRBV5-1 and TRBJ2-7, reads KAGVTQTPRYLIKTRGQQVTLSCSPISGHRSVSWYQQTPGQGLQFLFEYFSETQRNKGNFPGRFSGRQFSNSRSEMNVSTLELGDSALYLCASSLRVSYEQYFGPGTRLTVT.

This clone has just a few counts. One end of the junction fails to match germline, which may point to a read error. The rearrangement uses TRBV7-2 and TRBJ2-1; D is perhaps TRBD1 (5 bases). The CDR3 consists of 16 residues. CDR1 is SGHTA and CDR2 is FQGNSA in the germline V gene. The CDR3 loop reads CASSPQGPYSYSEQFF. CDR3 nucleotides: TGTGCCAGCAGCCCCCAGGGCCCATACTCCTACAGTGAGCAGTTCTTC.

The chain recombines TRBV19 with TRBJ2-1; perhaps TRBD2 as D (5 bases). The germline V and J ends were trimmed by 1 base and 2 bases, with 12 bases remaining between them. Germline values: CDR1 LNHDA, CDR2 SQIVND (reference sequence). The CDR3 loop spans 16 amino acids. The CDR3 DNA follows: TGTGCCAGTAGTATAGTTCCTAGCAGCACCTACAATGAGCAGTTCTTC. Translation: CASSIVPSSTYNEQFF.